Listed here is a single TCR beta chain. The antigen this receptor binds is unknown. Base quality data are lacking; no much larger clone is found one base away. According to the study, the label for this sample's treatment or condition signals: in vitro stimulation with specific CMV peptide epitopes to enrich CMV-specific T cells. Looking up the germline V gene yields CDR1 SGHDT and CDR2 YYEEEE. Deletion took 7 bases off V and 6 bases off J, with a span of 10 bases between the germline ends. Including cysteine and phenylalanine, the CDR3 has 12 amino acids. This entry keeps only the CDR3 DNA: 36 bases, framed from base 1. This specimen comes from a study of T cell repertoires in cytomegalovirus infection (dated 2019 in TCRdb). The study in broad terms: Peptide stimulations targeted recently identified HLA-C-restricted CMV epitopes, whose presentation resists viral immunomodulation, together with well-studied HLA-B-restricted epitopes. Because public TCR beta signatures pointed to carriage of CMV infection together with the matching HLA type, the HLA type of each donor mattered for the analysis. Summary of the overall study and its limitations: The ex vivo response was dominated by HLA-C-restricted CMV-specific TCR beta clonotypes, which also provided the single most frequent clonotype in two of eight donors. Carriers of CMV infection plus the relevant HLA type were discriminated by the cumulative frequency of public TCR beta family members in the study cohort and in an independent roughly 370-donor cohort.

The instrument given in TCRdb is Illumina HiSeq 1500. TCRdb reprocessed the public reads (quality trimming at Q25 with fastp, clone calling with MiXCR) and kept in-frame beta chains. Each entry is one CDR3 protein sequence, shown with its most common DNA and genes. This sample lists more than 95,000 distinct CDR3 sequences; 32% were detected once. The ten most abundant clones make up approximately 59% of the sample. The source is a human donor in good health (CMV status not recorded). Some clones in this sample may be carry-over from other donors' samples. The V and J segments used are TRBV5-6 and TRBJ2-2; TRBD1 is possibly the D segment (5 matching bases). The starting material was CD8+ T cells from cultured PBMCs, obtained from culture after CMV antigen stimulation. The CDR3 corresponds to CASSTAAGELFF. DNA sequence: TGTGCCAGCTCGACAGCAGCCGGGGAGCTGTTTTTT.